This T cell receptor (beta chain) emerged from a study of OX40 agonist ivuxolimab in advanced cancers. Study as a whole: Given to patients was ivuxolimab, an agonistic anti-OX40 (CD134) antibody.

There are 15 residues in the CDR3. V lost 5 bases to trimming and J lost 1 base, with 14 bases between them. Germline CDR1 is SEHNR and CDR2 is FQNEAQ (reference sequence). Only in-frame clones appear in the TCRdb table, and some are missing; sequencing was by immunoSEQ multiplex PCR. The sample consists of just over 15,000 clones, around 60% of them appearing once. About this clone itself: Its specificity is unknown.

The study, taken as a whole, reports: The average count of expanded clones was higher among CD8+ T cells than among CD4+. Both blood CD4+ and CD8+ T cells showed clonal growth by week 6 at 0.1 to 3.0 mg/kg.

The J gene is TRBJ1-1, the V gene TRBV7-9, with D perhaps TRBD1 (5 bases). The sequences come from CD4+ or CD8+ T cells sorted from blood, collected in a trial of the OX40 agonist ivuxolimab. The receptor was isolated from an adult with an advanced solid tumor such as melanoma, head and neck, liver or kidney cancer. The CDR3 loop is CASSPTRGPNTEAFF. CDR3 DNA sequence: TGTGCCAGCAGCCCTACGAGGGGCCCGAACACTGAAGCTTTCTTT.